This entry features one T cell receptor beta chain sequence. The antigen remains undetermined. This specimen belongs to a study of cytomegalovirus exposure and HLA in healthy donors. Study overall: Unique TCRs numbering approximately 80 million, obtained from HLA-typed donors, made up an early data release. Study-wide results and caveats: Later analysis identified a missense DCLRE1C variant that was linked to TCR beta V- and J-gene trimming. Accurate prediction of HLA-A and HLA-B alleles (for most subjects) was reportedly achieved from TCR beta sequences. As a later analysis revealed, most CMV-associated TCR beta chains appeared HLA-restricted.

PCR primers comprised 60 Vbeta and 13 Jbeta primers. Repertoires were generated with immunoSEQ multiplex PCR, while TCRdb's copy carries only in-frame clones and drops some. The sample gives fewer than 200,000 clones, roughly 80% of which show up once; about 1.3% is in the top ten. V trimming: 0 bases; J trimming: 3 bases; junction bases outside the gene matches: 2. Germline CDR1 is WNHNN and CDR2 is SYGVQD (reference sequence). CDR3 length equals 15 residues. The sequence was obtained from a man younger than 40 in good health and CMV-seronegative. What was sequenced was PBMCs. The chain combines TRBV10-1 with TRBJ2-1; 7 nucleotides agree with TRBD1. This CDR3 reads CASSESRDSYNEQFF. DNA of the CDR3: TGCGCCAGCAGTGAGTCCCGGGACAGCTACAATGAGCAGTTCTTC.